These 15 T cell receptor beta chains came from one sample sequenced in a study of human T cells and chemical hapten exposure. Indicated time point: pre-sensitization, week 0. Regarding treatment: therapeutic diphenylcyclopropenone sensitization with weekly scalp DPC. TCRdb analysed the RACE reads with MiXCR anew, one entry per CDR3 protein. The sample includes 300,000 to 450,000 distinct CDR3 sequences, more than 4.5% of them seen just once. The source material was whole blood, sampled in connection with sensitization to the hapten diphenylcyclopropenone (DPC). The receptors shown here come from a woman between 45 and 60 years old with alopecia areata. Some clones in this sample may be carry-over from other donors' samples.

The rearrangement joins TRBV2 to TRBJ2-5, with D perhaps matching TRBD2 (6 bases). Trimming shortened V by 11 bases and J by 5 bases, and 18 bases separated the two germline ends. This CDR3 region has 13 residues. Germline CDR1 SNHLY, CDR2 FYNNEI. Here the CDR3 DNA reads TGTGCCGGGTCCGGCGGGGCAGTTGAGACCCAGTACTTC. It translates to CAGSGGAVETQYF.

The rearrangement uses TRBV6-4 and TRBJ2-1; TRBD2 aligns across 13 bases. The V segment lost 7 bases and the J segment 6 bases; nucleotides outside the gene matches: 9. CDR1 MRHNA and CDR2 SNTAGT come from the germline V gene. This CDR3 has 16 amino acids. CDR3 coding DNA: TGTGCCAGCAAGACCCACGGGACTAGCGGGATCAATGAGCAGTTCTTC. This encodes CASKTHGTSGINEQFF.

The chain recombines TRBV12-3 or TRBV12-4 with TRBJ1-1; 7 nucleotides line up with TRBD1. Losses at the gene ends were 8 bases for V and 1 base for J; bases not matched to a gene: 1. The CDR3 loop spans 12 amino acids. For the CDR3, the DNA is TGTGCCAGCTGGACAGGGAACACTGAAGCTTTCTTT. This encodes CASWTGNTEAFF.

This clonotype occurred a few times. The V and J genes are TRBV30 and TRBJ1-2; a possible D gene is TRBD1 (6 bases). This CDR3 region has 12 residues. The V and J ends lost 4 bases and 6 bases respectively, with 12 bases between them. Germline V gene sequence: CDR1 GTSNPN, CDR2 SVGIG (reference sequence). The CDR3 bases are TGTGCCTGGAAGGCTTCAGGGGATGGCTACACCTTC. This translates into CAWKASGDGYTF.

This clonotype occurred many times. V gene TRBV6-5 combines with J gene TRBJ2-3; D perhaps matches TRBD1 (6 bases). The length of the CDR3 is 14 residues. V lost 6 bases, J lost 5 bases, and 15 bases lay in between. The germline CDR1 and CDR2 sequences are MNHEY and SVGAGI. The CDR3 reads CASRRAGAKDTQYF. DNA for the CDR3: TGTGCCAGCAGGAGGGCAGGGGCGAAAGATACGCAGTATTTT.

This clonotype was seen repeatedly, ten times or more. The chain carries TRBV11-3 and TRBJ2-5, with a weak D call TRBD1 (6 bases). Germline V gene data show CDR1 as SGHNT and CDR2 as YENEEA. Trimming shortened V by 5 bases and J by 2 bases, and 12 bases separated the two germline ends. CDR3 length equals 14 residues. The CDR3 sequence: CASSRRTDQETQYF. CDR3 nucleotide sequence: TGTGCCAGCAGCCGCCGGACAGATCAAGAGACCCAGTACTTC.

This clonotype was seen only a few times. The V call is TRBV20-1, the J call TRBJ1-4; D gene unclear. Germline CDR1 is DFQATT and CDR2 is SNEGSKA (reference sequence). Trimming left V 3 bases short and J 5 bases short, with 10 bases between. This CDR3 contains 13 residues. The CDR3 is CSASGQDNEKLFF. CDR3 nucleotide sequence: TGCAGTGCTAGTGGCCAGGACAATGAAAAACTGTTTTTT.

This clonotype was observed a handful of times. The chain has TRBV7-2 and TRBJ2-5; D may be TRBD1 (6 bases). Germline CDR1 is SGHTA and CDR2 is FQGNSA. The CDR3 contains 14 residues. Trimming removed 2 bases at V and 3 bases at J, with 10 bases between. Here the CDR3 DNA reads TGTGCCAGCAGCTTAAACAGGGTGGAAGAGACCCAGTACTTC. Translation gives CASSLNRVEETQYF.

V and J are TRBV7-9 and TRBJ2-5, with 8 bases matching TRBD1. Germline-derived CDR1 and CDR2 are SEHNR and FQNEAQ (reference sequence). This CDR3 spans 17 amino acids. The ends lost 5 bases at V and 5 bases at J; junction bases unmatched: 16. The CDR3, as DNA: TGTGCCAGCAGCCCATGGACAGGGAGCGGCATAGGGGAGACCCAGTACTTC. Encoded protein: CASSPWTGSGIGETQYF.

In its sample, this clonotype was seen many times. The chain has TRBV20-1 and TRBJ2-5, with D maybe TRBD1 (5 bases). This CDR3 spans 12 amino acids. The germline V gene has CDR1 DFQATT and CDR2 SNEGSKA (reference sequence). V lost 3 bases and J 2 bases, leaving 7 bases between the germline ends. CDR3 sequence (DNA): TGCAGTGCTAGGGGGCAGCAAGAGACCCAGTACTTC. Amino acids: CSARGQQETQYF.

The sample holds many counts of this clonotype. The CDR3 sequence: CASSLVQGETQYF. CDR3 nucleotide sequence: TGTGCCAGCAGTTTAGTCCAAGGAGAGACCCAGTACTTC. V and J are TRBV12-3 or TRBV12-4 and TRBJ2-5; no clear D. Trimming pared 1 base from V and 4 bases from J, leaving 7 bases between. The CDR3 is made up of 13 amino acids.

This rearrangement joins TRBV2 to TRBJ1-1; D remains ambiguous. CDR1 SNHLY and CDR2 FYNNEI come from the germline V gene. The CDR3 is 12 amino acids. Trimming stripped 7 bases from V and 5 bases from J, with 11 bases between. The CDR3 loop reads CASKEDGTEAFF. DNA of the CDR3: TGTGCCAGCAAGGAGGACGGAACTGAAGCTTTCTTT. Full variable domain (remainder filled in from reference TRBV2 and TRBJ1-1): EPEVTQTPSHQVTQMGQEVILRCVPISNHLYFYWYRQILGQKVEFLVSFYNNEISEKSEIFDDQFSVERPDGSNFTLKIRSTKLEDSAMYFCASKEDGTEAFFGQGTRLTVV.

In its sample, this clonotype was seen many times. This chain uses TRBV6-6 with TRBJ1-1; TRBD1 might be the D (5 bases). Germline V gives CDR1 MNHNY, CDR2 SVGAGI (reference sequence). The CDR3 spans 14 residues. The germline V and J ends were trimmed by 1 base and 7 bases, with 13 bases remaining between them. The CDR3 coding sequence is TGTGCCAGCAGTTACTTACCAGGGACCCATGAAGCTTTCTTT. This sequence encodes CASSYLPGTHEAFF.

The table lists this clonotype with many counts. The J gene is TRBJ2-3, the V gene TRBV5-5; TRBD2 might be the D (7 bases). Germline CDR1 and CDR2: SGHKS and YYEKEE (reference sequence). The V end lost 4 bases, the J end lost 6 bases, and 21 bases lay between the germline ends. The CDR3 has 16 amino acids. This CDR3 reads CASSPLMAGAGDTQYF. The CDR3 DNA reads TGTGCCAGCAGCCCCCTAATGGCGGGGGCCGGGGATACGCAGTATTTT.

This clonotype turned up a few times. The chain couples TRBV6-5 to TRBJ1-1, with a weak D call TRBD1 (5 bases). Trimming took off 0 bases at V and 7 bases at J, with 6 bases between the two ends. Germline V gene data show CDR1 as MNHEY and CDR2 as SVGAGI. This CDR3 spans 12 amino acids. The DNA for the CDR3 is TGTGCCAGCAGTTACTCCGGGGGTGAAGCTTTCTTT. Protein sequence: CASSYSGGEAFF.